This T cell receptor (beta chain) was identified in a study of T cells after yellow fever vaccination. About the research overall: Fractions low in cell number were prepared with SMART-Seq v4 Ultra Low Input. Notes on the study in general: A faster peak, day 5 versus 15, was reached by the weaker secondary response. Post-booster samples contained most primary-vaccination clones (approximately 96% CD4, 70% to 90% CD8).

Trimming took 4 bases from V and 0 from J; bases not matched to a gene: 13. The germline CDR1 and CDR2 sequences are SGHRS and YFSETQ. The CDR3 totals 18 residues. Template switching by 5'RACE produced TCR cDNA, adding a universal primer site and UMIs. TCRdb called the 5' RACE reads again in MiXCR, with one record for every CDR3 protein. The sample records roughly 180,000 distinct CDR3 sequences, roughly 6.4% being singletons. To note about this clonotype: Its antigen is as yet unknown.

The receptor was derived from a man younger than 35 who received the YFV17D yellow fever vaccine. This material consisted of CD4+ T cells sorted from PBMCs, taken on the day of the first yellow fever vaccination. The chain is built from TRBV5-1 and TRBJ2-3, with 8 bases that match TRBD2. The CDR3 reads CASSPGGRLATSTDTQYF. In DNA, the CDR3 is TGCGCCAGCAGCCCGGGAGGGCGGCTAGCAACTAGCACAGATACGCAGTATTTT.